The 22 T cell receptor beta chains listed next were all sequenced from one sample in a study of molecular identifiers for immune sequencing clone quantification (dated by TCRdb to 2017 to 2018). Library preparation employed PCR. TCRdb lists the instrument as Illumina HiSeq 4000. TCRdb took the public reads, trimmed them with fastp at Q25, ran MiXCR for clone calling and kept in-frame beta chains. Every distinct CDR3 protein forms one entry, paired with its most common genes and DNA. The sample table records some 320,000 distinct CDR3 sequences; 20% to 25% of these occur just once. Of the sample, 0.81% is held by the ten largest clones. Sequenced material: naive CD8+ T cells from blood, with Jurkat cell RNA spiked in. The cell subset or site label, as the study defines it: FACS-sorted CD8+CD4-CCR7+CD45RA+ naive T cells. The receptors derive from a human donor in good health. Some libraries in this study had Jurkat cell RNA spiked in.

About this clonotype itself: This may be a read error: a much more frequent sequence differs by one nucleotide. Written as DNA, the CDR3 is TGTGCCAGCAGCGCTCTACACTCCTGCAATGAGCAGTTCTTC. Protein product: CASSALHSCNEQFF. V gene TRBV7-2 combines with J gene TRBJ2-1; no reliable D call. Germline lookup yields CDR1 SGHTA and CDR2 FQGNSA. The CDR3 has 14 residues. Based on the CDR3 plus reference TRBV7-2 and TRBJ2-1, the full variable domain is GAGVSQSPSNKVTEKGKDVELRCDPISGHTALYWYRQSLGQGLEFLIYFQGNSAPDKSGLPSDRFSAERTGGSVSTLTIQRTQQEDSAVYLCASSALHSCNEQFFGPGTRLTVL.

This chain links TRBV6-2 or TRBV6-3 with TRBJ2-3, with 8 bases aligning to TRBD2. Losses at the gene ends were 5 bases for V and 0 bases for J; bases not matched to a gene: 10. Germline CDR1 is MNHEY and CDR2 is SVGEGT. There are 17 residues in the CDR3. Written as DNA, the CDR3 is TGTGCCAGCAGTCAGACAACTAGCGGAATTAGCACAGATACGCAGTATTTT. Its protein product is CASSQTTSGISTDTQYF.

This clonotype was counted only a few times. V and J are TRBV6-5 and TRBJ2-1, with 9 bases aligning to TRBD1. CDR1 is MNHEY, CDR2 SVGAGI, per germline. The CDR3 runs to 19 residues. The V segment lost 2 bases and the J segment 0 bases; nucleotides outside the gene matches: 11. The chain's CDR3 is CASSYRGTGTLRSYNEQFF. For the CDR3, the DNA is TGTGCCAGCAGTTACCGCGGGACAGGGACCCTCCGCTCCTACAATGAGCAGTTCTTC.

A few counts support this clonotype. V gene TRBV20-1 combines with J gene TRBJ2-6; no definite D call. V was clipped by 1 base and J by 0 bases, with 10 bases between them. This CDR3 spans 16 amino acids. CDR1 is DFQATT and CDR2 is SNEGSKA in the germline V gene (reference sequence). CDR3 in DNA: TGCAGTGCTAGAGCCACTGGTCTCTCTGGGGCCAACGTCCTGACTTTC. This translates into CSARATGLSGANVLTF.

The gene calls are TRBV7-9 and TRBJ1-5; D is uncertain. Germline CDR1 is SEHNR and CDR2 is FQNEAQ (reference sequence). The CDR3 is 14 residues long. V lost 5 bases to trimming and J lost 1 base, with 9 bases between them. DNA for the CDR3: TGTGCCAGCAGCCCTAGCCCCAGCAATCAGCCCCAGCATTTT. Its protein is CASSPSPSNQPQHF.

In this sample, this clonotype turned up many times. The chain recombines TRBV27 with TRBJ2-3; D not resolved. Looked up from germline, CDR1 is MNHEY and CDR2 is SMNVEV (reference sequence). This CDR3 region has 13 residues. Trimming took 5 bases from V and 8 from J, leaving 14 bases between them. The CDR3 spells CASSPRLIGTQYF. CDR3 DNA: TGTGCCAGCAGTCCCCGACTGATCGGTACGCAGTATTTT.

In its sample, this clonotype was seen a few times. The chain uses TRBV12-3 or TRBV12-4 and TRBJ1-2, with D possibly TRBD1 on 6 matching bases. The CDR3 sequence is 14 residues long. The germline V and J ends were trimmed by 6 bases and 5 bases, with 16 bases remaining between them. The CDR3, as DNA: TGTGCCAGCAGCACCGAAGACAGGAATTATGGCTACACCTTC. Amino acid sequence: CASSTEDRNYGYTF.

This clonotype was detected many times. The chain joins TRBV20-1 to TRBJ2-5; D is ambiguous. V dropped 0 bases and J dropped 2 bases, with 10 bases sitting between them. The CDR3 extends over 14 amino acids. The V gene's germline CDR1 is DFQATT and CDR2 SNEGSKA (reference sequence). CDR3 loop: CSARDGNGQETQYF. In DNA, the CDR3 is TGCAGTGCTAGAGATGGCAACGGGCAAGAGACCCAGTACTTC.

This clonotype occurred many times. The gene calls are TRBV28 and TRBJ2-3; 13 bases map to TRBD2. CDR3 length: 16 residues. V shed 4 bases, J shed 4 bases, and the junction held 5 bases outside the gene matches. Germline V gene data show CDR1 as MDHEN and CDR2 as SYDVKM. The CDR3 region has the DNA TGTGCCAGCAGTTCCTGGACTAGCGGGAGTGCAGATACGCAGTATTTT. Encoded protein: CASSSWTSGSADTQYF.

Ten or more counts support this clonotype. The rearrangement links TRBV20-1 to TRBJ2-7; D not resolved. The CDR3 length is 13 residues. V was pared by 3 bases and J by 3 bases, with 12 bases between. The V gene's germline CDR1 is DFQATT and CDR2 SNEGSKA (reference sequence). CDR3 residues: CSASKGRGYEQYF. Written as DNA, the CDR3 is TGCAGTGCTAGTAAAGGGCGAGGCTACGAGCAGTACTTC.

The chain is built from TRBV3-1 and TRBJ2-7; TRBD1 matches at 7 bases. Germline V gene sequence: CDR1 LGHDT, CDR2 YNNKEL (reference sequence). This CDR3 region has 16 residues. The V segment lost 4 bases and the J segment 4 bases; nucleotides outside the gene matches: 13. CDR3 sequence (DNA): TGTGCCAGCAGCCCAGCCGCCCGGGACAGCCTATACGAGCAGTACTTC. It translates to CASSPAARDSLYEQYF.

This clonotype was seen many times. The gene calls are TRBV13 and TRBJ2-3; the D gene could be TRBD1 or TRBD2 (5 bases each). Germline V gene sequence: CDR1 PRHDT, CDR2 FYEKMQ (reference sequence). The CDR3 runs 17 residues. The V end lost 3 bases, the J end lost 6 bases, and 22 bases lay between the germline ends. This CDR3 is CASSFFSGTSSSDTQYF. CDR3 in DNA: TGTGCCAGCAGCTTCTTTTCCGGGACCTCCAGTTCCGATACGCAGTATTTT.

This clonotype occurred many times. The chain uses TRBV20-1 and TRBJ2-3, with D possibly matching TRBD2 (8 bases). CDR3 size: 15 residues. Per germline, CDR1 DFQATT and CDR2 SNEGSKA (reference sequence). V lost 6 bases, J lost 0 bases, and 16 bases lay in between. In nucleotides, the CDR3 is TGCAGTGCCGTCGTAGCGGGACAGAGCACAGATACGCAGTATTTT. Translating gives CSAVVAGQSTDTQYF.

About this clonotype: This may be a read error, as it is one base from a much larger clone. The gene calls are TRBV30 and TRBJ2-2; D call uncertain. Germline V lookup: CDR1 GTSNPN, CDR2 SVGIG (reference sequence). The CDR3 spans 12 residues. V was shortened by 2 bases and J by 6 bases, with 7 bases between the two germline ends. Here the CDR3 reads CAWSQYAGELFF. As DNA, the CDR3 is TGTGCCTGGAGTCAATACGCCGGGGAGCTGTTTTTT.

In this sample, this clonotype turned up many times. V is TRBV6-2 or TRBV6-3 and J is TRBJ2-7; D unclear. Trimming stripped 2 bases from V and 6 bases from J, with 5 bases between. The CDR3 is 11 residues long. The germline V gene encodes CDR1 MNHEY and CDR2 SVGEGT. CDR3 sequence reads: CASSYPPEQYF. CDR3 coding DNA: TGTGCCAGCAGTTACCCCCCCGAGCAGTACTTC.

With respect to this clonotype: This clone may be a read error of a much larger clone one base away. CDR3 sequence (DNA): TGTGCCAGAGGGACCTCTAGGACGGAAAATAATTCACCCCTCCACTTT. Its translation: CARGTSRTENNSPLHF. The rearrangement uses TRBV2 and TRBJ1-6, with a tentative D call TRBD1 (5 bases). V gave up 9 bases and J gave up 5 bases, with 20 bases separating them. The CDR3 loop spans 16 amino acids. Germline assignment: CDR1 SNHLY and CDR2 FYNNEI.

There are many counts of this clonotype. DNA for the CDR3: TGTGCCAGCAGCTTAACTGAGTTGAACACTGAAGCTTTCTTT. Protein: CASSLTELNTEAFF. The chain uses TRBV11-1 and TRBJ1-1; no clear D gene. Per germline, CDR1 SGHAT and CDR2 FQDESV (reference sequence). V was trimmed by 2 bases and J by 0 bases, leaving 7 bases between them. The CDR3 is 14 amino acids.

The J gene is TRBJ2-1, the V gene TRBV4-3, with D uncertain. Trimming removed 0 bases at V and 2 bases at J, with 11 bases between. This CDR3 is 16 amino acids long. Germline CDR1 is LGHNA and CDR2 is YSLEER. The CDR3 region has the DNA TGCGCCAGCAGCCAAGATACAGACCCCACCTACAATGAGCAGTTCTTC. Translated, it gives CASSQDTDPTYNEQFF.

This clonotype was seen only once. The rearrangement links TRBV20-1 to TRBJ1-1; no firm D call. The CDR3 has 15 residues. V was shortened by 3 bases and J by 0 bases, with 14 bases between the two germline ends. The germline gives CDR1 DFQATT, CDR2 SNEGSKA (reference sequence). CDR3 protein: CSARTGRLMNTEAFF. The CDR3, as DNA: TGCAGTGCTAGGACTGGACGGCTCATGAACACTGAAGCTTTCTTT.

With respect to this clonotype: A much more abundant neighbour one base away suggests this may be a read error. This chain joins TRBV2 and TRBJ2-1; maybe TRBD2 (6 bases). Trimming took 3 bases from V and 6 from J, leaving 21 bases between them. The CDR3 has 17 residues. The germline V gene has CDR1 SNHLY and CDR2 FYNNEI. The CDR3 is CASSEVGTSNSANEQFF. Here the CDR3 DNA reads TGTGCCAGCAGTGAGGTTGGTACTAGCAATTCTGCCAATGAGCAGTTCTTC.

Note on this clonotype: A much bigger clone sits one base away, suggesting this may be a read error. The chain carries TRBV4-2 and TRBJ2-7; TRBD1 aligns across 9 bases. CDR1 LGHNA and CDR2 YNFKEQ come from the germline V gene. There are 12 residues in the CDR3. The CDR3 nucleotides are TGTGCCAGCGGCCAAGACCGGGACAGGGTGGACTTC. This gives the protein CASGQDRDRVDF.

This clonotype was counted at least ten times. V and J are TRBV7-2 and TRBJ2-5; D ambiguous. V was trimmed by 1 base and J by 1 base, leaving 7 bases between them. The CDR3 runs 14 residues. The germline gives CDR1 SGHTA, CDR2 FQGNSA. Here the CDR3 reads CASSLVGSQETQYF. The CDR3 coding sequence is TGTGCCAGCAGCTTAGTCGGCAGCCAAGAGACCCAGTACTTC. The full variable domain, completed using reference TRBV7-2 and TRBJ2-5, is GAGVSQSPSNKVTEKGKDVELRCDPISGHTALYWYRQSLGQGLEFLIYFQGNSAPDKSGLPSDRFSAERTGGSVSTLTIQRTQQEDSAVYLCASSLVGSQETQYFGPGTRLLVL.